A selection of T cell receptor beta chains follows, all from one sample in a study of blood T cells in healthy people across ages. TCRdb reprocessed the 5' RACE reads with MiXCR, giving one entry per CDR3 protein. The sample records about 1.8 million distinct CDR3 sequences, approximately 50% being singletons. The sequencing input was blood. Receptor source: a woman between 35 and 50 years old in good health. The CDR3 runs from the conserved cysteine through the conserved F or W.

CDR3: CSARQEAKNIQYF
V: TRBV20-1
J: TRBJ2-4

CDR3: CASAQGRGQETQYF
V: TRBV7-9
J: TRBJ2-5

CDR3: CSARDAAGGHSYNEQFF
V: TRBV20-1
J: TRBJ2-1

CDR3: CSARRLAGYKTQYF
V: TRBV20-1
J: TRBJ2-5

CDR3: CSVEGGRGYTF
V: TRBV29-1
J: TRBJ1-2

CDR3: CASSFQGGLDNEQYF
V: TRBV7-2
J: -

CDR3: CASSLIAGLIPGELFF
V: TRBV7-2
J: TRBJ2-2

CDR3: CASSFIPVSQETQYF
V: TRBV5-1
J: TRBJ2-5

CDR3: CASNPDRGGPDTQYF
V: TRBV6-2/TRBV6-3
J: TRBJ2-3

CDR3: CASSLHPLSGTGPPGANVLTF
V: TRBV7-7
J: TRBJ2-6

CDR3: CASSLAGQGRNYGYTF
V: TRBV5-1
J: TRBJ1-2

CDR3: CASSPAHEQYF
V: TRBV6-2/TRBV6-3
J: TRBJ2-7

CDR3: CASSRVNYGAGGSYNEQFF
V: TRBV3-1
J: TRBJ2-1

CDR3: CSVEGVGGHTEAFF
V: TRBV29-1
J: TRBJ1-1

CDR3: CASVGGGAVSYNEQFF
V: TRBV7-2
J: TRBJ2-1

CDR3: CSAVPAWHIGYTF
V: TRBV20-1
J: TRBJ1-2

CDR3: CASSFFRGGYQETQYF
V: TRBV5-1
J: TRBJ2-5

CDR3: CASRPSTVSYEQYF
V: TRBV12-3/TRBV12-4
J: -

CDR3: CATSDTESRDPKGDQYEQYF
V: TRBV24-1
J: TRBJ2-7

CDR3: CASSGRGNNEQFF
V: TRBV7-2
J: TRBJ2-1

CDR3: CASSQDLNSRGTQYF
V: TRBV4-2
J: TRBJ2-3

CDR3: CASSNTDRALGNQPQHF
V: TRBV21-1
J: TRBJ1-5

CDR3: CASSLLGPSYNEQFF
V: TRBV28
J: TRBJ2-1

CDR3: CASSEGPGVDYGYTF
V: TRBV6-1
J: TRBJ1-2

CDR3: CASSDPPFTDTQYF
V: TRBV28
J: TRBJ2-3

CDR3: CASSAEGEVNTQYF
V: TRBV9
J: TRBJ2-3

CDR3: CASSLGSSNYEQYF
V: TRBV7-9
J: TRBJ2-7

CDR3: CASSLTARDSPLHF
V: TRBV12-3/TRBV12-4
J: TRBJ1-6

CDR3: CASSIVDTDTQYF
V: TRBV12-3/TRBV12-4
J: TRBJ2-3

CDR3: CASSQVNGGAGEQFF
V: TRBV14
J: TRBJ2-1

CDR3: CASSPTIPEARGAKNIQYF
V: TRBV11-2
J: TRBJ2-4

CDR3: CASSEGGAHQETQYF
V: TRBV9
J: TRBJ2-5

CDR3: CASSESQGARGYNEQFF
V: TRBV25-1
J: TRBJ2-1

CDR3: CASSLGLPHNEQFF
V: TRBV11-1
J: TRBJ2-1

CDR3: CATDGGAGYTF
V: TRBV24-1
J: TRBJ1-2

CDR3: CASSSSHQNRASGTQYF
V: TRBV6-2/TRBV6-3
J: TRBJ2-3

CDR3: CASSPDPGTEAFF
V: TRBV5-1
J: TRBJ1-1

CDR3: CASGFSAGALGPETQYF
V: TRBV12-5
J: TRBJ2-5

CDR3: CASSQGLRGNNSPLHF
V: TRBV4-1
J: TRBJ1-6

CDR3: CATFEHGEETQYF
V: TRBV6-2/TRBV6-3
J: TRBJ2-5

CDR3: CASSSSGGDRDTQYF
V: TRBV27
J: TRBJ2-3

CDR3: CATSPTSGALNGQFF
V: TRBV18
J: TRBJ2-1

CDR3: CSAERTKGNQPQHF
V: TRBV20-1
J: TRBJ1-5

CDR3: CASSLDRVANIQYF
V: TRBV7-2
J: TRBJ2-4

CDR3: CSATSGGEDEQFF
V: TRBV20-1
J: TRBJ2-1

CDR3: CASSFFSGVNSYEQYF
V: TRBV6-2/TRBV6-3
J: TRBJ2-7

CDR3: CSAPSGRSYEQYF
V: TRBV20-1
J: TRBJ2-7

CDR3: CSEAGDNEQFF
V: TRBV20-1
J: TRBJ2-1

CDR3: CASSYSSQTYEQYF
V: TRBV6-5
J: TRBJ2-7

CDR3: CASSSSTAGANVLTF
V: TRBV11-2
J: TRBJ2-6

CDR3: CASSLGGTVGVNEQFF
V: TRBV7-9
J: TRBJ2-1

CDR3: CASSFLGQGNLPLHF
V: TRBV12-3/TRBV12-4
J: TRBJ1-6